This T cell receptor (beta chain) comes out of a study of PD-1 blockade in classical Hodgkin lymphoma. The sample holds one count of this clone. Profiling relied on immunoSEQ multiplex PCR, and the TCRdb table lists in-frame clones only, not all of them. The data contain 25,000 to 30,000 clones, over 65% of them singletons. Every patient relapsed after autologous stem cell transplantation, and brentuximab vedotin exposure varied. Purification of CD4+ T cells from thawed PBMCs was performed via magnetic negative selection. CDR3 length: 13 amino acids. The germline V gene has CDR1 SQVTM and CDR2 ANQGSEA.

The sequence was obtained from a human donor with classical Hodgkin lymphoma. The V call is TRBV29-1, the J call TRBJ2-5; D call uncertain. The J call may be wrong; the DNA end is better matched by TRBJ2-7. The material sequenced was CD4+ T cells from blood, taken at baseline. CDR3 coding DNA: TGCAGCGTGATGGCCCTCATGGGGTACGAGCAGTACTTC. Its protein product is CSVMALMGYEQYF.